This TCR beta chain was identified during a study of blood T cell repertoires in COVID-19. This CDR3 has 16 residues. Trimming cost V 3 bases and J 3 bases, with 17 bases left between them. CDR1 MDHEN and CDR2 SYDVKM come from the germline V gene. Here immunoSEQ multiplex PCR was the method, and the copy in TCRdb shows in-frame clones only, minus some. In the table there are approximately 140,000 clones, roughly nine tenths of which are singletons. The sequence was collected from a woman aged 55-70 years with active or convalescent COVID-19. The chain recombines TRBV28 with TRBJ1-1; D is undetermined. The sequenced sample consisted of peripheral blood. This CDR3 is CASSFGPLLADTEAFF. The CDR3 nucleotides read TGTGCCAGCAGTTTTGGGCCCCTATTGGCCGACACTGAAGCTTTCTTT.